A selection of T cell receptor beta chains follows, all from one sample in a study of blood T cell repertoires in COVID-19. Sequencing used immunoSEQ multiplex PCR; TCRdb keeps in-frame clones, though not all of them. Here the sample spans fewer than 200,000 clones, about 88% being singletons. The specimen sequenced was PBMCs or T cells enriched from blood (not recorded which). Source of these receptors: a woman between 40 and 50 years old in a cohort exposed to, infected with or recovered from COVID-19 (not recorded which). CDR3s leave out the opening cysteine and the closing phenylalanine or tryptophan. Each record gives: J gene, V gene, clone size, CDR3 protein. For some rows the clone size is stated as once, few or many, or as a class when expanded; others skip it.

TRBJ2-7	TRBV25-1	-	ASSEGNTYEQY
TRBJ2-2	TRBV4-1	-	ASSQSPGQGTGELF
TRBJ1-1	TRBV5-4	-	ASSLGPRRDTEAF
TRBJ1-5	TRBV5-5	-	ASSLVVRGRPQH
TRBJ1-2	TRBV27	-	ASSLLGGSNYGYT
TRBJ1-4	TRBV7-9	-	AARGATNEKLF
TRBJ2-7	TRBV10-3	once	AISESREGDEQY
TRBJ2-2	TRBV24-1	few	ATSDLASGRAHTGELF
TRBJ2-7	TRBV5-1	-	ASSLDRGVAYEQY
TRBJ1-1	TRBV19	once	PPGKGAYTEAF
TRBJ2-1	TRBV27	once	ASSLRLVPTEDNEQF
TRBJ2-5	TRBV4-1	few	ASSPSLHRGGETQY
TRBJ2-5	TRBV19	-	ASRLGGFDQETQY
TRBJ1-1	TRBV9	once	ASSSTGGENTEAF
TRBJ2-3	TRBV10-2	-	ASSDSGRPDTQY
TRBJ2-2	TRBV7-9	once	ASSFRPDRPNTGELF
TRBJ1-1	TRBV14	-	ASSQLLVTEAF
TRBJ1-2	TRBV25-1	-	ASSLPGQYYGYT
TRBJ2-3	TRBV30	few	AWSLNAGTSGMTDTQY
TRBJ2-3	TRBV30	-	AWSEEIDTQY
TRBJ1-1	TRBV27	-	ASSIGTGLIDTEAF
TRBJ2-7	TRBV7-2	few	ASSTGTSGRTVTYEQY
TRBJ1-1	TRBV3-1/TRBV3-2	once	ASTRTGGEGTEAF
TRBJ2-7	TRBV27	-	ASSFGTGNEQY
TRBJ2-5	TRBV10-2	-	ASSSGTSGPQETQY
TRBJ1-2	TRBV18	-	ASSPPDSRGNYGYT
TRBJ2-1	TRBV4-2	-	ASSQDYRAGNEQF
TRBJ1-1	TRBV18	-	ASSPILSRRRNTEAF
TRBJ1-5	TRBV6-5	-	ASSYGARQPQH
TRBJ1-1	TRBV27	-	ASSLPSTEAF
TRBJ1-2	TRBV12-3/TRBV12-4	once	ASSLKPFYGYT
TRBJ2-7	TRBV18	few	ASSSQNSYEQY
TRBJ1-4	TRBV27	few	ASSLTGLKEKLF
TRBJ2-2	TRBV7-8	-	ASSPSSGRASGELF
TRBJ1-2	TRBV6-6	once	ASSYNTGRDYGYT
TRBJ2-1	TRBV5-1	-	ASSPPGGANEQF
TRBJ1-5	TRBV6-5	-	ASSNGQGNQPQH
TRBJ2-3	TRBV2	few	ASSEVPRGTQY
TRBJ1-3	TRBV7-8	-	ASSPRTGSGNTIY
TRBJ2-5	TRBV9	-	ASSARGQRQETQY
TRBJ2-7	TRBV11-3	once	AISSGSNEQY
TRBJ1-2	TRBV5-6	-	ASSLVVSLTSNYGYT
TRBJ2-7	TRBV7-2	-	ASSFSLSSYEQY
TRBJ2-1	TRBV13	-	ASSLGLGSGRAGEQF